This T cell receptor beta chain was sequenced for a study of shared T cell receptors in the human thymus. This CDR3 has 13 amino acids. Germline CDR1 reads SGDLS; CDR2 reads YYNGEE. With 0 bases removed from V and 0 bases from J, the gap between germline ends came to 3 bases. In regard to this clone: At the DNA level, this CDR3 is encoded by other sequences in the same sample as well.

TCRdb's table, derived via immunoSEQ multiplex PCR, lists solely in-frame clones and lacks some. Of 720,000 or so clones detected, 75% to 90% appear once; the ten largest clones hold 0.008% to 0.011%. These data were also filed under a second study, of human thymus T cells. That report adds: Donors were healthy Finnish infants having corrective surgery for congenital heart defects. The thymus tissue came from resections taken during corrective heart surgery. V and J genes seemed to be used with bias in thymic and blood repertoires. Related studies noted strongly shared thymic repertoires across unrelated people.

This TCR derives from a girl in the first two years of life with a congenital heart defect. This chain uses TRBV9 with TRBJ1-1; D call uncertain. Sequences were obtained from thymocytes. The CDR3 protein is CASSVAVNTEAFF. The CDR3 coding sequence is TGTGCCAGCAGCGTAGCAGTGAACACTGAAGCTTTCTTT.